The 10 T cell receptor beta chains presented below share a single source sample, sequenced in a study of shared clonotypes between healthy human individuals. Generated by immunoSEQ multiplex PCR, the TCRdb table keeps only in-frame clones and is missing some. Here the sample spans 550,000 to 800,000 clones, about 74% being singletons. The sequencing sample was made of memory CD4+ T cells sorted from blood. Specified subset: CD45RA-negative fraction. The receptors were sampled from a woman under 40 in good health.

Turning to this clone: A far larger clone is off by one base, so a read error is likely. The sample has other DNA sequences that encode this CDR3 too. The chain combines TRBV5-8 with TRBJ1-5; 8 bases are a match to TRBD1. The CDR3 contains 11 residues. The germline V gene encodes CDR1 SGHTS and CDR2 YDEGEE. CDR3 sequence: CASSLTGAQHF. The CDR3 nucleotides read TGCGCCAGCAGCTTGACAGGGGCCCAGCATTTT.

This chain connects TRBV7-2 to TRBJ2-1; no reliable D call. This CDR3 spans 17 amino acids. The germline V and J ends were trimmed by 1 base and 4 bases, with 17 bases remaining between them. CDR1 is SGHTA, CDR2 FQGNSA, per germline. The CDR3 coding sequence is TGTGCCAGCAGCTTAGAAGGTTCGAGCGTGGGTTACAATGAGCAGTTCTTC. This codes for CASSLEGSSVGYNEQFF.

The chain recombines TRBV30 with TRBJ2-5; 7 nucleotides agree with TRBD2. V was clipped by 1 base and J by 4 bases; unmatched bases: 15. Per germline, CDR1 GTSNPN and CDR2 SVGIG (reference sequence). This CDR3 spans 17 amino acids. The DNA of the CDR3 is TGTGCCTGGAGTGAGGTGGGCGGGAGACCCGACGGAGAGACCCAGTACTTC. Translation gives CAWSEVGGRPDGETQYF.

This clone was counted only a few times. The chain combines TRBV9 with TRBJ2-1, with D perhaps TRBD1 (5 bases). Trimming left V 2 bases short and J 8 bases short, with 11 bases between. There are 13 residues in the CDR3. Germline values: CDR1 SGDLS, CDR2 YYNGEE. CDR3 sequence reads: CASSVQGSYEQFF. The CDR3 DNA follows: TGTGCCAGCAGCGTGCAGGGATCCTATGAGCAGTTCTTC.

The chain is built from TRBV30 and TRBJ1-2; TRBD1 is a possible D gene (5 bases). The CDR3 consists of 15 residues. Germline values: CDR1 GTSNPN, CDR2 SVGIG (reference sequence). V lost 2 bases to trimming and J lost 5 bases, with 18 bases between them. CDR3 protein: CAWSSGKGRRYGYTF. Here the CDR3 DNA reads TGTGCCTGGAGTTCGGGGAAGGGGCGCAGGTATGGCTACACCTTC. The full variable domain, its missing parts supplied by reference TRBV30 and TRBJ1-2, is SQTIHQWPATLVQPVGSPLSLECTVEGTSNPNLYWYRQAAGRGLQLLFYSVGIGQISSEVPQNLSASRPQDRQFILSSKKLLLSDSGFYLCAWSSGKGRRYGYTFGSGTRLTVV.

The chain combines TRBV4-1 with TRBJ2-1; 8 bases align to TRBD2. V trimming: 3 bases; J trimming: 5 bases; junction bases outside the gene matches: 12. The CDR3 sequence is 17 residues long. Per germline, CDR1 MGHRA and CDR2 YSYEKL. CDR3 nucleotides: TGCGCCAGCAGCCAGGCTGCCAGGACTAGCAGCCACAATGAGCAGTTCTTC. It encodes CASSQAARTSSHNEQFF.

The rearrangement links TRBV5-8 to TRBJ2-5, with TRBD1 matching 8 bases. The CDR3 totals 14 residues. CDR1 is SGHTS and CDR2 is YDEGEE in the germline V gene. Trimming cost V 4 bases and J 5 bases; bases outside gene matches: 7. In DNA, the CDR3 is TGTGCCAGCAGCAGGACAGGGAGCCGGGAGACCCAGTACTTC. It translates to CASSRTGSRETQYF. The variable domain in full, with the rest retrieved from reference TRBV5-8 and TRBJ2-5, is EAGVTQSPTHLIKTRGQQATLRCSPISGHTSVYWYQQALGLGLQFLLWYDEGEERNRGNFPPRFSGRQFPNYSSELNVNALELEDSALYLCASSRTGSRETQYFGPGTRLLVL.

This CDR3 reads CASSGGLAGAGDTQYF. Here the CDR3 DNA reads TGTGCCAGCAGTGGGGGACTAGCGGGAGCGGGAGATACGCAGTATTTT. This sequence joins TRBV28 and TRBJ2-3; 14 bases map to TRBD2. Trimming cost V 5 bases and J 5 bases; bases outside gene matches: 6. This CDR3 is 16 amino acids long. Germline V gene sequence: CDR1 MDHEN, CDR2 SYDVKM.

The gene calls are TRBV5-5 and TRBJ2-7; TRBD1 matches at 7 bases. The CDR3 covers 15 residues. J gave up 6 bases and V 0 bases, and 9 bases lay outside the gene matches. Germline values: CDR1 SGHKS, CDR2 YYEKEE (reference sequence). The DNA for the CDR3 is TGTGCCAGCAGCTTGGAGGGGACAGAAGGTCGCGAGCAGTACTTC. Translating it yields CASSLEGTEGREQYF.

The J gene is TRBJ2-1, the V gene TRBV7-2; 13 bases line up with TRBD2. Germline CDR1 is SGHTA and CDR2 is FQGNSA. The CDR3 is 18 residues long. V lost 5 bases and J lost 4; bases outside the gene matches: 11. CDR3 sequence reads: CASSGRLAGGRRYNEQFF. DNA for the CDR3: TGTGCCAGCAGCGGAAGACTAGCGGGAGGTCGAAGATACAATGAGCAGTTCTTC.